This passage covers 21 T cell receptor beta chains from one sample sequenced in a study of CD8 T cells in ankylosing spondylitis. TCRdb processed the 5' RACE reads anew with MiXCR; each CDR3 protein has one entry. The sample has 350,000 or so distinct CDR3 sequences, roughly 14% seen once. The sequencing sample was made of blood, either unsorted or a sorted T cell fraction (not recorded which). The receptors were gathered from a male donor with ankylosing spondylitis or in good health (not recorded which).

This clonotype was counted between two and nine times. The chain combines TRBV10-3 with TRBJ2-1; 9 positions agree with TRBD2. The CDR3 consists of 14 residues. Germline lookup yields CDR1 ENHRY and CDR2 SYGVKD. V shed 7 bases, J shed 7 bases, and the junction held 8 bases outside the gene matches. Here the CDR3 reads CAITDSGRRNEQFF. CDR3 nucleotide sequence: TGTGCCATCACCGATAGCGGGAGAAGGAATGAGCAGTTCTTC.

This clonotype was observed a single time. The genes are TRBV30 and TRBJ2-7; 7 nucleotides align to TRBD2. The CDR3 sequence is 15 residues long. Germline CDR1 reads GTSNPN; CDR2 reads SVGIG (reference sequence). The J segment lost 6 bases and the V segment lost 0 bases, leaving 11 bases of the junction unmatched. As DNA, the CDR3 is TGTGCCTGGAGTGTACGAGGAGGGAGGGCAGGCGAGCAGTACTTC. It encodes CAWSVRGGRAGEQYF.

This clonotype appeared a few times. The chain recombines TRBV20-1 with TRBJ2-3; 7 nucleotides agree with TRBD2. The CDR3 sequence is 15 residues long. Looked up from germline, CDR1 is DFQATT and CDR2 is SNEGSKA (reference sequence). The V and J ends lost 1 base and 0 bases, in that order; junction bases with no gene match: 4. The CDR3 sequence is CSARAERGSTDTQYF. The CDR3 nucleotides are TGCAGTGCTAGAGCTGAGCGGGGAAGCACAGATACGCAGTATTTT.

Only a few counts were recorded for this clonotype. The chain employs TRBV6-2 or TRBV6-3 and TRBJ1-2; D unresolved. Trimming pared 6 bases from V and 9 bases from J, leaving 17 bases between. This CDR3 spans 13 amino acids. Germline V gene data show CDR1 as MNHEY and CDR2 as SVGEGT. The CDR3, as DNA: TGTGCCAGCAGCCCGCAAGAGGGCGGGAGCTACACCTTC. Protein: CASSPQEGGSYTF.

The gene calls are TRBV7-2 and TRBJ2-3; 7 bases match TRBD1. The length of the CDR3 is 15 residues. Germline V gives CDR1 SGHTA, CDR2 FQGNSA. After removal of 5 bases from V and 4 bases from J, the junction contained 9 bases not matched to a gene. As DNA, the CDR3 is TGTGCCAGCAGCGCACAGGGGAGTGGTGCAGATACGCAGTATTTT. It encodes CASSAQGSGADTQYF.

This clonotype was picked up a small number of times. J is TRBJ2-1 and V is TRBV3-1, with D perhaps TRBD1 (5 bases). CDR1 and CDR2 (germline): LGHDT, YNNKEL (reference sequence). The CDR3 runs to 16 residues. With 3 bases removed from V and 0 bases from J, the gap between germline ends came to 12 bases. The CDR3 sequence: CASSHKDSRSYNEQFF. CDR3 sequence (DNA): TGTGCCAGCAGCCACAAAGACAGCCGCTCCTACAATGAGCAGTTCTTC.

Only a few counts were recorded for this clonotype. The chain couples TRBV3-1 to TRBJ2-1; 8 nucleotides line up with TRBD2. The V gene end was trimmed by 5 bases and the J gene end by 0 bases; junction bases not matched to a gene: 6. Germline-derived CDR1 and CDR2 are LGHDT and YNNKEL (reference sequence). The CDR3 has 16 residues. CDR3 amino acids: CASSSWAGGSYNEQFF. The CDR3 DNA sequence: TGTGCCAGCAGCTCCTGGGCGGGGGGCTCCTACAATGAGCAGTTCTTC.

The chain links TRBV20-1 to TRBJ2-7; D is perhaps TRBD2 (6 bases). This CDR3 has 14 amino acids. V shed 2 bases and J shed 6 bases, with 17 bases lying between them. Germline assignment: CDR1 DFQATT and CDR2 SNEGSKA (reference sequence). The CDR3: CSARMGGRALEQYF. CDR3 bases: TGCAGTGCTAGAATGGGGGGTCGAGCACTCGAGCAGTACTTC.

The chain carries TRBV3-1 and TRBJ2-3; the match to TRBD2 covers 7 bases. The CDR3 is made up of 15 amino acids. V gave up 4 bases and J gave up 4 bases; unmatched junction bases: 8. CDR1 and CDR2 from the germline V gene are LGHDT and YNNKEL (reference sequence). The CDR3 DNA sequence: TGTGCCAGCAGCCTCCGGACTAGTAATCCAGATACGCAGTATTTT. This translates into CASSLRTSNPDTQYF.

The V gene is TRBV11-2, the J gene TRBJ2-5; 10 nucleotides align to TRBD2. Germline CDR1 is SGHAT and CDR2 is FQNNGV. The V segment lost 5 bases and the J segment 4 bases; nucleotides outside the gene matches: 13. This CDR3 region has 17 residues. The CDR3 here is CASSQRGGGVLLETQYF. CDR3 DNA: TGTGCCAGCAGCCAGCGGGGGGGCGGGGTTTTGTTAGAGACCCAGTACTTC.

The genes are TRBV6-2 or TRBV6-3 and TRBJ2-5; either TRBD1 or TRBD2 may fit D (6 bases each). V lost 4 bases and J lost 3, with 15 bases in between. The CDR3 sequence is 15 residues long. Germline CDR1 and CDR2: MNHEY and SVGEGT. The CDR3: CASSLAGHPKETQYF. The CDR3 DNA follows: TGTGCCAGCAGTTTGGCGGGACACCCAAAAGAGACCCAGTACTTC.

The chain employs TRBV4-1 and TRBJ2-3; 9 bases line up with TRBD2. The CDR3 covers 14 residues. V was pared by 8 bases and J by 3 bases, with 6 bases of the junction left unmatched. The V gene's germline CDR1 is MGHRA and CDR2 YSYEKL. CDR3 amino acids: CASLAGRPTDTQYF. As DNA, the CDR3 is TGCGCCAGCCTAGCGGGAAGGCCGACAGATACGCAGTATTTT.

There are a few counts of this clonotype. V is TRBV15 and J is TRBJ2-7, with D perhaps matching TRBD1 (5 bases). The germline V gene has CDR1 LNHNV and CDR2 YYDKDF (reference sequence). V was cut by 3 bases and J by 3 bases, with 15 bases left in between. This CDR3 spans 15 amino acids. CDR3 coding DNA: TGTGCCACCAGCAGCGATAGGGGCAGGGACTACGAGCAGTACTTC. This codes for CATSSDRGRDYEQYF.

The DNA for the CDR3 is TGTGCCAGCAGTTTTTCCCCTAGACAGGGGAAGTACGAGCAGTACTTC. Residues: CASSFSPRQGKYEQYF. The chain has TRBV27 and TRBJ2-7; the match to TRBD1 covers 8 bases. The CDR3 has 16 residues. Germline V lookup: CDR1 MNHEY, CDR2 SMNVEV (reference sequence). V lost 3 bases and J lost 4; bases outside the gene matches: 11.

The chain has TRBV12-3 or TRBV12-4 and TRBJ1-4, with 9 positions matching TRBD1. V shed 3 bases and J 8 bases; nucleotides not matched to a gene: 4. The CDR3 runs to 14 residues. The CDR3 here is CASSFTTGGEKLFF. The CDR3 DNA reads TGTGCCAGCAGTTTTACGACAGGGGGAGAAAAACTGTTTTTT.

This clonotype has at least ten counts. The chain recombines TRBV29-1 with TRBJ2-1; 9 positions agree with TRBD1. This CDR3 is 15 amino acids long. The trim removed 2 bases at V and 1 base at J, leaving 3 bases unmatched. Germline-derived CDR1 and CDR2 are SQVTM and ANQGSEA. CDR3 nucleotides: TGCAGCGTTGAAAGAGACAGGGGGTCCTACAATGAGCAGTTCTTC. Translated: CSVERDRGSYNEQFF.

V usage is TRBV29-1 and J usage is TRBJ2-1; D is perhaps TRBD1 or TRBD2 (5 bases each). The ends were cut back, 7 bases at V and 2 bases at J, with 18 bases in the middle. CDR3 length: 15 residues. CDR1 and CDR2 from the germline V gene are SQVTM and ANQGSEA. Written as DNA, the CDR3 is TGCAGCGGGGGGAGTGGGTGGGGTACCTACAATGAGCAGTTCTTC. Amino acids: CSGGSGWGTYNEQFF.

This clonotype was detected a few times. This chain uses TRBV21-1 with TRBJ1-3; the table's D call TRBD1 went unverified against the DNA. TRBV21-1 is a listed pseudogene. CDR3 length equals 18 residues. The CDR3 sequence: CASSKGKPGGLSGNTIYF. The CDR3 DNA reads as TGTGCCAGCAGCAAAGGGAAGCCGGGCGGACTCTCTGGAAACACCATATATTTT.

This clonotype occurred a few times. This chain links TRBV11-2 with TRBJ2-7; a possible D gene is TRBD2 (6 bases). The CDR3 extends over 13 amino acids. Trimming stripped 7 bases from V and 5 bases from J, with 15 bases between. CDR1 is SGHAT, CDR2 FQNNGV, per germline. CDR3 DNA sequence: TGTGCCAGCAACCCCGGGACTCTCCACGAGCAGTACTTC. Residues: CASNPGTLHEQYF.

The sample holds one count of this clonotype. The gene calls are TRBV12-3 or TRBV12-4 and TRBJ1-1; TRBD1 aligns across 7 bases. The CDR3 totals 16 residues. V gave up 3 bases and J gave up 0 bases; unmatched junction bases: 7. Written as DNA, the CDR3 is TGTGCCAGCAGTTTTTATACAGGGGCGATGAACACTGAAGCTTTCTTT. This sequence encodes CASSFYTGAMNTEAFF.

This clonotype was seen a few times. This chain uses TRBV5-6 with TRBJ2-3; TRBD2 matches at 8 bases. Germline V gene lookup returns CDR1 SGHDT and CDR2 YYEEEE. V dropped 5 bases and J dropped 13; count of bases not matched to a gene: 9. The CDR3 is made up of 12 amino acids. CDR3 protein: CASRVGTSSKYF. The CDR3 nucleotides read TGTGCCAGCAGGGTCGGGACTAGTAGCAAGTATTTT. Looking up the rest from reference TRBV5-6 and TRBJ2-3 gives the full variable domain: DAGVTQSPTHLIKTRGQQVTLRCSPKSGHDTVSWYQQALGQGPQFIFQYYEEEERQRGNFPDRFSGHQFPNYSSELNVNALLLGDSALYLCASRVGTSSKYFGPGTRLTVL.